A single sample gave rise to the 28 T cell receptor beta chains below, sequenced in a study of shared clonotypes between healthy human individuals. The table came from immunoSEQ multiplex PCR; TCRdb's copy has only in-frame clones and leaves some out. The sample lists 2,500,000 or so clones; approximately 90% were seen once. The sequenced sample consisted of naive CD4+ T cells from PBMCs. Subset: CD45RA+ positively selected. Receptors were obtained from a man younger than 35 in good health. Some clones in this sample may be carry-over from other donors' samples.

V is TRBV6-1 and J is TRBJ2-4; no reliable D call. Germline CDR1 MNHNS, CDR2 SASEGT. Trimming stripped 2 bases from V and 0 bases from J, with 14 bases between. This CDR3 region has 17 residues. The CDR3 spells CASSERPRLLAKNIQYF. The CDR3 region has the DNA TGTGCCAGCAGTGAAAGGCCCAGGCTACTAGCCAAAAACATTCAGTACTTC.

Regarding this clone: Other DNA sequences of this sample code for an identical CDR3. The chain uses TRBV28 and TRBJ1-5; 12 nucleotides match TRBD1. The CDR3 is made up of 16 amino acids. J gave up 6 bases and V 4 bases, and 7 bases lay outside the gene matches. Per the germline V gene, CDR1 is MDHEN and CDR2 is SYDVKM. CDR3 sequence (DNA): TGTGCCAGCAGTTCGACCGGGACAGGGGGCGGTCAGCCCCAGCATTTT. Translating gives CASSSTGTGGGQPQHF. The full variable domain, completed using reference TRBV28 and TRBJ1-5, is DVKVTQSSRYLVKRTGEKVFLECVQDMDHENMFWYRQDPGLGLRLIYFSYDVKMKEKGDIPEGYSVSREKKERFSLILESASTNQTSMYLCASSSTGTGGGQPQHFGDGTRLSIL.

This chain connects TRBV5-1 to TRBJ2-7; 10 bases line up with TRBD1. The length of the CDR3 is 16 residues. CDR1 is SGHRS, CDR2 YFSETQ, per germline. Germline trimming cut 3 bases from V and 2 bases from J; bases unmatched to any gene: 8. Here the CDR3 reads CASSYDGTGVTYEQYF. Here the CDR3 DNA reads TGCGCCAGCAGCTACGACGGGACAGGGGTTACCTACGAGCAGTACTTC.

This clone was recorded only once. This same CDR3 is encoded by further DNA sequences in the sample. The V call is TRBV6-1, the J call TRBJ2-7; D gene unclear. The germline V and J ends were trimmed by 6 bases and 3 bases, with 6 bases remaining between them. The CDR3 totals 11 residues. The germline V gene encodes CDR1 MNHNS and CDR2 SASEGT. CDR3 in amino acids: CASRDFYEQYF. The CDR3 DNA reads TGTGCCAGCAGGGATTTCTACGAGCAGTACTTC.

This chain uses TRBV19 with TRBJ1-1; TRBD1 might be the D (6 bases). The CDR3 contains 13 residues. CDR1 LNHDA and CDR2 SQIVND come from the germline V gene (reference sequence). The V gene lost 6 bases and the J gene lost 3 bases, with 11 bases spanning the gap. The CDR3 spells CASRVGGDTEAFF. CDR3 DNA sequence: TGTGCCAGTAGGGTAGGGGGGGACACTGAAGCTTTCTTT.

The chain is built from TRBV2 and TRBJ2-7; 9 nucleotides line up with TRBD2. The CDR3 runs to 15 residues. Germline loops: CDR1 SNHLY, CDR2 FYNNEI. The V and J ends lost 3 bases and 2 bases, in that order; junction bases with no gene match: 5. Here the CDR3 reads CASSDGAGGPYEQYF. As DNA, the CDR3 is TGTGCCAGCAGTGACGGTGCGGGAGGGCCCTACGAGCAGTACTTC.

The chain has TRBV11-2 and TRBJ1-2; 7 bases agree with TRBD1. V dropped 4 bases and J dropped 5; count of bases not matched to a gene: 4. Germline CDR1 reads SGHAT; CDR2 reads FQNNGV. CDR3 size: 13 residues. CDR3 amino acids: CASSSGTAYGYTF. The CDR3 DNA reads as TGTGCCAGCAGCTCCGGGACAGCGTATGGCTACACCTTC.

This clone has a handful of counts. In DNA form, the CDR3 reads TGTGCCAGCATAGTCTGCTTACGACAGCCCCAGCATTTT. Amino acid sequence: CASIVCLRQPQHF. The rearrangement uses TRBV25-1 and TRBJ1-5; no clear D gene. The germline V gene has CDR1 MGHDK and CDR2 SYGVNS. V was trimmed by 7 bases and J by 7 bases, leaving 14 bases between them. This CDR3 spans 13 amino acids. The full variable domain, completed using reference TRBV25-1 and TRBJ1-5, is EADIYQTPRYLVIGTGKKITLECSQTMGHDKMYWYQQDPGMELHLIHYSYGVNSTEKGDLSSESTVSRIRTEHFPLTLESARPSHTSQYLCASIVCLRQPQHFGDGTRLSIL.

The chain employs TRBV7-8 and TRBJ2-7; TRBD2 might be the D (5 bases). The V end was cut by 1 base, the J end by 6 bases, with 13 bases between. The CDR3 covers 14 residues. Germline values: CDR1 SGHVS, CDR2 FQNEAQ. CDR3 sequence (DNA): TGTGCCAGCAGCTTAGGACGGGGTGCTTTCGAGCAGTACTTC. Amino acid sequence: CASSLGRGAFEQYF. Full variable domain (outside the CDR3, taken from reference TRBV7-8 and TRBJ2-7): GAGVSQSPRYKVAKRGQDVALRCDPISGHVSLFWYQQALGQGPEFLTYFQNEAQLDKSGLPSDRFFAERPEGSVSTLKIQRTQQEDSAVYLCASSLGRGAFEQYFGPGTRLTVT.

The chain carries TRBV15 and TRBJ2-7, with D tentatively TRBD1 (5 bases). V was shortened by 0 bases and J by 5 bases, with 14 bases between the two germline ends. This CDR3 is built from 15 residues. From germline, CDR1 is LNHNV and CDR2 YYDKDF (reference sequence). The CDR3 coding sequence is TGTGCCACCAGCAGAGATACAGGTGATCTGGACGAGCAGTACTTC. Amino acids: CATSRDTGDLDEQYF. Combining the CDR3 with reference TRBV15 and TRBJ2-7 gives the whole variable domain DAMVIQNPRYQVTQFGKPVTLSCSQTLNHNVMYWYQQKSSQAPKLLFHYYDKDFNNEADTPDNFQSRRPNTSFCFLDIRSPGLGDTAMYLCATSRDTGDLDEQYFGPGTRLTVT.

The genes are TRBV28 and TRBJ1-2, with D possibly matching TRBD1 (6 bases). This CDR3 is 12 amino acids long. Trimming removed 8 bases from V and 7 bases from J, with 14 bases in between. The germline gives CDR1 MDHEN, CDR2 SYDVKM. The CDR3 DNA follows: TGTGCCAGCGACCAGGGGAATACTGGCTACACCTTC. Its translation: CASDQGNTGYTF.

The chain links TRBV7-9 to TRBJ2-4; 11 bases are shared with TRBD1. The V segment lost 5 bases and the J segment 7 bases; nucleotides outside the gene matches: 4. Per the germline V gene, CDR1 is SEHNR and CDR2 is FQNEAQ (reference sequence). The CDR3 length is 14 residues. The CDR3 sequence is CASSLGQGGNIQYF. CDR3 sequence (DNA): TGTGCCAGCAGCCTGGGACAGGGGGGGAACATTCAGTACTTC. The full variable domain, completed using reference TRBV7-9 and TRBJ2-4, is DTGVSQNPRHKITKRGQNVTFRCDPISEHNRLYWYRQTLGQGPEFLTYFQNEAQLEKSRLLSDRFSAERPKGSFSTLEIQRTEQGDSAMYLCASSLGQGGNIQYFGAGTRLSVL.

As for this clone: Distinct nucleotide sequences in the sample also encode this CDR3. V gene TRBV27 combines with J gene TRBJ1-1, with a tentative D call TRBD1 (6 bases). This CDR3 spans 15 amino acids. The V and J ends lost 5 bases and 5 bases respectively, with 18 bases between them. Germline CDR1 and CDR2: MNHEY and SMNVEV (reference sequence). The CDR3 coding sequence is TGTGCCAGCAGTCTACTACAGGGTATGGGAACTGAAGCTTTCTTT. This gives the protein CASSLLQGMGTEAFF.

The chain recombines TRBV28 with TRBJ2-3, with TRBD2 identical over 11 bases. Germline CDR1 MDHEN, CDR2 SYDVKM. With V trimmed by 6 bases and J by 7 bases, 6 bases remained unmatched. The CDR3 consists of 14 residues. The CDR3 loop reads CASRTSGILNTQYF. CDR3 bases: TGTGCCAGCAGGACTAGCGGGATTTTAAATACGCAGTATTTT.

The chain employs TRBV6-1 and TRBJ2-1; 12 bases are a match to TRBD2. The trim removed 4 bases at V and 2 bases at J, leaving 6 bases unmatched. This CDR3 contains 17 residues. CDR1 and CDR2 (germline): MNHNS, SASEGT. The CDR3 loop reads CASSVAASGRAYNEQFF. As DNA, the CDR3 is TGTGCCAGCAGTGTCGCGGCTAGCGGGAGGGCCTACAATGAGCAGTTCTTC.

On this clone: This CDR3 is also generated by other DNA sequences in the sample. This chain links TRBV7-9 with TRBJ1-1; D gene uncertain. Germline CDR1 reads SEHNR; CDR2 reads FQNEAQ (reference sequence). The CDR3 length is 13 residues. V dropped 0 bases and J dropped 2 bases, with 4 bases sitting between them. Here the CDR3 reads CASSLALNTEAFF. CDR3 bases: TGTGCCAGCAGCTTAGCCCTTAACACTGAAGCTTTCTTT.

The CDR3 DNA sequence: TGTGCCAGCAGCTATTGGTCAACTATAACAGATACGCAGTATTTT. Protein product: CASSYWSTITDTQYF. The rearrangement joins TRBV7-9 to TRBJ2-3; D not resolved. V was trimmed by 4 bases and J by 3 bases, leaving 14 bases between them. This CDR3 contains 15 residues. Per the germline V gene, CDR1 is SEHNR and CDR2 is FQNEAQ (reference sequence).

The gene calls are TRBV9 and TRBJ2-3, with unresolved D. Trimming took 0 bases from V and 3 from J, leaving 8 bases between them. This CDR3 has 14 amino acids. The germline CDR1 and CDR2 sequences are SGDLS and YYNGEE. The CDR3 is CASSVDRLTDTQYF. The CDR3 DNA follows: TGTGCCAGCAGCGTAGATCGGCTTACAGATACGCAGTATTTT. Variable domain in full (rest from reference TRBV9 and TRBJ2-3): DSGVTQTPKHLITATGQRVTLRCSPRSGDLSVYWYQQSLDQGLQFLIQYYNGEERAKGNILERFSAQQFPDLHSELNLSSLELGDSALYFCASSVDRLTDTQYFGPGTRLTVL.

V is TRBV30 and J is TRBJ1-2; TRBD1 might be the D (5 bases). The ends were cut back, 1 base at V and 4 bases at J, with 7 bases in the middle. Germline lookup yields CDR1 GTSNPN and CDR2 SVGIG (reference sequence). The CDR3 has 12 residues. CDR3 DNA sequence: TGTGCCTGGAGTGAGACAGCCTATGGCTACACCTTC. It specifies CAWSETAYGYTF.

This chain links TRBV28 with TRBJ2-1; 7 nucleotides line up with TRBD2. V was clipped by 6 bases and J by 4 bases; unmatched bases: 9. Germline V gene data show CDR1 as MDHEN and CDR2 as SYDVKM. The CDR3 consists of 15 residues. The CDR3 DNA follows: TGTGCCAGCAGGCTGGGAGGGGCCGGTTACAATGAGCAGTTCTTC. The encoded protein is CASRLGGAGYNEQFF.

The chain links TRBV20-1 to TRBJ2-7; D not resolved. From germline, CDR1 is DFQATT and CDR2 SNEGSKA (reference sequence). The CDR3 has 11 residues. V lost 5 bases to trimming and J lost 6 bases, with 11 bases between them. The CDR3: CSAPRIGEQYF. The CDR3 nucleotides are TGCAGTGCTCCCCGCATAGGCGAGCAGTACTTC.

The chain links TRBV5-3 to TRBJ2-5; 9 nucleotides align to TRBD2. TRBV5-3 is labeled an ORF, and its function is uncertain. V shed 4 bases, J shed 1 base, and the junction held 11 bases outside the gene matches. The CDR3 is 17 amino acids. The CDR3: CARSPGGSGSFQETQYF. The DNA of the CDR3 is TGTGCCAGAAGCCCTGGTGGTAGCGGGAGTTTCCAAGAGACCCAGTACTTC.

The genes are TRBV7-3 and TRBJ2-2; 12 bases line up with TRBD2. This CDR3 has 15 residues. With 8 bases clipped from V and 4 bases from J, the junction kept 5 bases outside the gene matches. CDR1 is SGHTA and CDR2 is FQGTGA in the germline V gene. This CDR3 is CASGSSGRGTGELFF. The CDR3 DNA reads TGTGCCAGCGGATCTAGCGGGAGGGGCACCGGGGAGCTGTTTTTT. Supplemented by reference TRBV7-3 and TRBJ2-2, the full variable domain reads GAGVSQTPSNKVTEKGKYVELRCDPISGHTALYWYRQSLGQGPEFLIYFQGTGAADDSGLPNDRFFAVRPEGSVSTLKIQRTERGDSAVYLCASGSSGRGTGELFFGEGSRLTVL.

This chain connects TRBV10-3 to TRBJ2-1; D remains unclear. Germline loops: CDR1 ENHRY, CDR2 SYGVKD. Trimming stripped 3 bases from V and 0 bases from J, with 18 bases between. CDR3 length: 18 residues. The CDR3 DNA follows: TGTGCCATCAGTGATCTCGACCCGACGGGCGGCTCCTACAATGAGCAGTTCTTC. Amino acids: CAISDLDPTGGSYNEQFF.

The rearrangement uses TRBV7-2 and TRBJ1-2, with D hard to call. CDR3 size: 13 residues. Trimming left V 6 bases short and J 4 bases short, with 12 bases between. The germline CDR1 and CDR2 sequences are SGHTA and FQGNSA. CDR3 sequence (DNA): TGTGCCAGCAGTCCCCCTCTGTCCTATGGCTACACCTTC. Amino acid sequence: CASSPPLSYGYTF.

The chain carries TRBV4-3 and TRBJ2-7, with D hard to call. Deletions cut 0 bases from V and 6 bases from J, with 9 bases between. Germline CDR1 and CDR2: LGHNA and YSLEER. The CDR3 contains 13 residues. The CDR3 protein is CASSQDFHGEQYF. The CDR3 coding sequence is TGCGCCAGCAGCCAAGATTTTCACGGCGAGCAGTACTTC.

The CDR3, as DNA: TGTGCCAGCAGCGAGCGGAACCTGGGACCACTCACAGATACGCAGTATTTT. Amino acid sequence: CASSERNLGPLTDTQYF. The chain links TRBV7-2 to TRBJ2-3; tentatively, D is TRBD1 or TRBD2 (5 bases each). Looked up from germline, CDR1 is SGHTA and CDR2 is FQGNSA. The CDR3 has 17 residues. The germline V and J ends were trimmed by 5 bases and 2 bases, with 20 bases remaining between them.

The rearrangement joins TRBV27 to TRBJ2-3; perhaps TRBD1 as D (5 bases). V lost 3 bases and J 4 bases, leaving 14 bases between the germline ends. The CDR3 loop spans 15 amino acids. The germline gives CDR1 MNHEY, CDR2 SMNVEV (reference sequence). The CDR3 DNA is TGTGCCAGCAGTTTTGGGGCTCAATTCGCAGATACGCAGTATTTT. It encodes CASSFGAQFADTQYF.